These 7 T cell receptor beta chains were all obtained from the same sample, sequenced in a study of T cell clonotyping in hematopoietic cell transplantation. Here immunoSEQ multiplex PCR was the method, and the copy in TCRdb shows in-frame clones only, minus some. The data show 4,600 or so clones, with approximately 80% seen just once and around 25% held by the top ten. Sequenced material: peripheral blood mononuclear cells, taken 100 days after allogeneic stem cell transplant. The receptors come from a female patient in her forties or fifties who had an allogeneic stem cell transplant from an unrelated donor, so the T cells may come from the graft donor. Some clones in this sample may be carry-over from other donors' samples.

This chain joins TRBV6-1 and TRBJ1-5, with 8 bases aligning to TRBD1. From germline, CDR1 is MNHNS and CDR2 SASEGT. V lost 6 bases and J lost 6; bases outside the gene matches: 7. This CDR3 is 14 amino acids long. CDR3 coding DNA: TGTGCCAGCAGGGGAGGCAGGGGGCTTCAGCCCCAGCATTTT. It specifies CASRGGRGLQPQHF.

V usage is TRBV28 and J usage is TRBJ1-5, with unresolved D. This CDR3 contains 12 residues. Germline V gene lookup returns CDR1 MDHEN and CDR2 SYDVKM. V lost 6 bases and J 4 bases, leaving 7 bases between the germline ends. The CDR3 DNA follows: TGTGCCAGCAGGGGTGGTAATCAGCCCCAGCATTTT. This translates into CASRGGNQPQHF.

By share of the sample, this clone is large. The rearrangement links TRBV6-5 to TRBJ1-1; D not certain. Trimming took off 4 bases at V and 5 bases at J, with 8 bases between the two ends. The germline V gene has CDR1 MNHEY and CDR2 SVGAGI. The length of the CDR3 is 12 residues. CDR3 sequence (DNA): TGTGCCAGCAGTTCCGGGATGACTGAAGCTTTCTTT. Its protein is CASSSGMTEAFF.

The rearrangement links TRBV11-2 to TRBJ2-2; TRBD1 might be the D (5 bases). V lost 1 base and J 5 bases, leaving 5 bases between the germline ends. Per the germline V gene, CDR1 is SGHAT and CDR2 is FQNNGV. The CDR3 has 13 amino acids. CDR3 residues: CASSLAGTGELFF. The CDR3 DNA is TGTGCCAGCAGCTTAGCAGGGACCGGGGAGCTGTTTTTT.

This clone has only one observation. The chain couples TRBV18 to TRBJ2-6; either TRBD1 or TRBD2 may fit D (5 bases each). The CDR3 length is 18 residues. From germline, CDR1 is KGHSH and CDR2 LQKENI. Between the trimmed V and J ends, which lost 2 bases and 0 bases, there was a span of 14 bases. The CDR3 spells CASSPEGLTSSGANVLTF. The CDR3 coding sequence is TGTGCCAGCTCACCAGAGGGGCTCACAAGCTCTGGGGCCAACGTCCTGACTTTC.

This clone was found once. This chain connects TRBV6-4 to TRBJ2-2, with D possibly TRBD2 on 5 matching bases. The CDR3 extends over 15 amino acids. Trimming stripped 0 bases from V and 2 bases from J, with 7 bases between. Germline V gene sequence: CDR1 MRHNA, CDR2 SNTAGT. The CDR3: CASSDSRLNTGELFF. CDR3 coding DNA: TGTGCCAGCAGTGACTCAAGACTAAACACCGGGGAGCTGTTTTTT.

The genes are TRBV7-3 and TRBJ2-2, with D tentatively TRBD1 (5 bases). Germline CDR1 reads SGHTA; CDR2 reads FQGTGA. V lost 5 bases to trimming and J lost 3 bases, with 13 bases between them. CDR3 length: 15 residues. CDR3 sequence reads: CASSPGLPDTGELFF. In DNA, the CDR3 is TGTGCCAGCAGCCCAGGGTTACCGGACACCGGGGAGCTGTTTTTT.